The 23 T cell receptor beta chains listed next were all sequenced from one sample in a study of blood T cell repertoires in COVID-19. Profiling relied on immunoSEQ multiplex PCR, and the TCRdb table lists in-frame clones only, not all of them. The sample comprises hundreds of thousands of clones, over 75% of which are singletons, and approximately 9.6% rests with the top ten. Sequenced input: PBMCs or T cells enriched from blood (not recorded which). Every receptor here comes from a woman aged 45-60 years with acute COVID-19.

This rearrangement joins TRBV5-5 to TRBJ1-6; 8 bases align to TRBD1. Germline CDR1 and CDR2: SGHKS and YYEKEE (reference sequence). Trimming cost V 4 bases and J 6 bases; bases outside gene matches: 6. The CDR3 is made up of 15 amino acids. The CDR3 DNA is TGTGCCAGCAGCGCAGAGGGGACAGGTAATTCACCCCTCCACTTT. It is translated as CASSAEGTGNSPLHF.

This sequence joins TRBV7-2 and TRBJ1-2; tentative D call: TRBD1 (5 bases). Trimming shortened V by 5 bases and J by 7 bases, and 17 bases separated the two germline ends. CDR3 length: 14 residues. The V gene's germline CDR1 is SGHTA and CDR2 FQGNSA. The chain's CDR3 is CASSPRQFQGGYTF. CDR3 bases: TGTGCCAGCAGCCCTCGACAGTTTCAGGGTGGCTACACCTTC.

The CDR3 region is CASSLSDRTFYGYTF. CDR3 DNA: TGTGCCAGCAGCCTCTCGGACAGGACATTCTATGGCTACACCTTC. This rearrangement joins TRBV11-2 to TRBJ1-2, with 7 bases fitting TRBD1. The ends lost 5 bases at V and 4 bases at J; junction bases unmatched: 10. Germline values: CDR1 SGHAT, CDR2 FQNNGV. The length of the CDR3 is 15 residues.

The CDR3 spells CASSLQGTTPGNTIYF. The DNA of the CDR3 is TGTGCCAGCAGCTTACAGGGAACGACTCCTGGAAACACCATATATTTT. This chain connects TRBV7-2 to TRBJ1-3; D possibly corresponds to TRBD1 (5 bases). CDR1 SGHTA and CDR2 FQGNSA come from the germline V gene. The CDR3 has 16 residues. V shed 2 bases and J shed 2 bases, with 13 bases lying between them.

This clone showed up just a few times. This chain connects TRBV9 to TRBJ1-1, with TRBD1 matching 8 bases. Looked up from germline, CDR1 is SGDLS and CDR2 is YYNGEE. The CDR3 has 16 amino acids. J gave up 1 base and V 3 bases, and 8 bases lay outside the gene matches. CDR3 in DNA: TGTGCCAGCAGCGGAGGCCAGGGGGCGGCGAACACTGAAGCTTTCTTT. Residues: CASSGGQGAANTEAFF.

The chain recombines TRBV11-2 with TRBJ2-1, with 9 nucleotides matching TRBD2. Germline CDR1 SGHAT, CDR2 FQNNGV. The CDR3 is 13 amino acids. V lost 8 bases and J lost 9; bases outside the gene matches: 8. This CDR3 is CASLGTSWGEQFF. Here the CDR3 DNA reads TGTGCCAGCCTTGGGACTAGCTGGGGTGAGCAGTTCTTC.

The chain uses TRBV29-1 and TRBJ1-2; the D gene is possibly TRBD1 (5 bases). This CDR3 has 15 amino acids. Trimming cost V 6 bases and J 7 bases, with 24 bases left between them. Germline CDR1 SQVTM, CDR2 ANQGSEA. The CDR3 loop is CSVERLDKARGGYTF. The CDR3 DNA reads TGCAGCGTGGAGCGCCTGGACAAGGCCCGCGGTGGCTACACCTTC. Full variable domain (missing parts from reference TRBV29-1 and TRBJ1-2): SAVISQKPSRDICQRGTSLTIQCQVDSQVTMMFWYRQQPGQSLTLIATANQGSEATYESGFVIDKFPISRPNLTFSTLTVSNMSPEDSSIYLCSVERLDKARGGYTFGSGTRLTVV.

The rearrangement links TRBV27 to TRBJ1-2, with TRBD1 as a possible D gene (5 bases). CDR1 and CDR2 from the germline V gene are MNHEY and SMNVEV (reference sequence). This CDR3 spans 15 amino acids. The V gene lost 2 bases and the J gene lost 0 bases, with 10 bases spanning the gap. The DNA for the CDR3 is TGTGCCAGCAGTTTAACGGGGGGAGCTAACTATGGCTACACCTTC. The encoded protein is CASSLTGGANYGYTF.

The genes are TRBV4-3 and TRBJ1-1; 7 bases agree with TRBD1. CDR1 and CDR2 (germline): LGHNA, YSLEER. After removal of 4 bases from V and 4 bases from J, the junction contained 6 bases not matched to a gene. CDR3 length: 14 residues. The CDR3 here is CASSLTGAPTEAFF. CDR3 bases: TGCGCCAGCAGCCTTACAGGGGCGCCCACTGAAGCTTTCTTT.

The chain links TRBV7-8 to TRBJ1-2, with TRBD1 matching 7 bases. The CDR3 runs 15 residues. CDR1 and CDR2 (germline): SGHVS, FQNEAQ. Trimming cost V 5 bases and J 0 bases; bases outside gene matches: 6. This CDR3 reads CASSPRQGANYGYTF. The CDR3, as DNA: TGTGCCAGCAGCCCGAGACAGGGAGCTAACTATGGCTACACCTTC.

This chain joins TRBV29-1 and TRBJ1-2; weak D call: TRBD1 (5 bases). CDR3 length equals 13 residues. CDR1 is SQVTM and CDR2 is ANQGSEA in the germline V gene. Trimming removed 1 base from V and 1 base from J, with 7 bases in between. CDR3 DNA: TGCAGCGTTGAAGGTCAGGGTAACTATGGCTACACCTTC. Protein product: CSVEGQGNYGYTF.

J is TRBJ1-4 and V is TRBV13; D is perhaps TRBD1 (5 bases). This CDR3 contains 18 residues. Deletions cut 0 bases from V and 2 bases from J, with 16 bases between. The germline CDR1 and CDR2 sequences are PRHDT and FYEKMQ (reference sequence). The CDR3 nucleotides are TGTGCCAGCAGCTTAGGTGAGAGTAGGGGTTCGACTAATGAAAAACTGTTTTTT. Protein sequence: CASSLGESRGSTNEKLFF.

The chain carries TRBV5-8 and TRBJ1-5; 10 positions agree with TRBD1. The ends lost 2 bases at V and 4 bases at J; junction bases unmatched: 6. The CDR3 spans 16 residues. Germline-derived CDR1 and CDR2 are SGHTS and YDEGEE. CDR3 bases: TGTGCCAGCAGCTTAGGACAGGGGGTTAGAAATCAGCCCCAGCATTTT. Protein: CASSLGQGVRNQPQHF.

V is TRBV19 and J is TRBJ2-2; the match to TRBD1 covers 9 bases. From germline, CDR1 is LNHDA and CDR2 SQIVND (reference sequence). The CDR3 runs 14 residues. V was clipped by 8 bases and J by 1 base; unmatched bases: 2. CDR3 DNA sequence: TGTGCCAGTTACAGGGGGCAGAACACCGGGGAGCTGTTTTTT. This codes for CASYRGQNTGELFF.

The J gene is TRBJ1-4, the V gene TRBV2; TRBD1 matches 9 bases. This CDR3 comprises 15 residues. V trimming: 5 bases; J trimming: 3 bases; junction bases outside the gene matches: 4. CDR1 and CDR2 (germline): SNHLY, FYNNEI. The CDR3 DNA reads as TGTGCCAGCAGTTACAGGACAGGGGCTAATGAAAAACTGTTTTTT. Amino acid sequence: CASSYRTGANEKLFF.

Here the CDR3 reads CASSPSSPDTQYF. DNA of the CDR3: TGTGCCAGCAGCCCCTCGAGTCCAGATACGCAGTATTTT. The chain uses TRBV11-2 and TRBJ2-3; D unclear. The CDR3 length is 13 residues. Between the trimmed V and J ends, which lost 5 bases and 4 bases, there was a span of 10 bases. Germline V gene sequence: CDR1 SGHAT, CDR2 FQNNGV.

V and J are TRBV19 and TRBJ1-5, with TRBD1 as a possible D gene (5 bases). Trimming removed 2 bases at V and 7 bases at J, with 18 bases between. The germline V gene encodes CDR1 LNHDA and CDR2 SQIVND (reference sequence). The CDR3 is 16 residues long. The CDR3 sequence is CASSIKGSQGGQPQHF. The CDR3 DNA reads as TGTGCCAGTAGTATAAAAGGGAGCCAGGGAGGGCAGCCCCAGCATTTT.

This clone has only one observation. This sequence joins TRBV3-1 (or the pseudogene TRBV3-2) and TRBJ2-1; 11 bases fit TRBD2. With V trimmed by 3 bases and J by 8 bases, 6 bases remained unmatched. The length of the CDR3 is 15 residues. CDR1 and CDR2 (germline): LGHDT, YNNKEL (reference sequence). CDR3 sequence reads: CASSHFTSGRDEQFF. CDR3 bases: TGTGCCAGCAGCCATTTTACTAGCGGGAGAGATGAGCAGTTCTTC.

The chain employs TRBV7-8 and TRBJ2-3; 16 nucleotides match TRBD2. Trimming took 5 bases from V and 2 from J; bases not matched to a gene: 7. Germline V lookup: CDR1 SGHVS, CDR2 FQNEAQ. The CDR3 has 18 residues. The DNA for the CDR3 is TGTGCCAGCAGCAAGGGACTAGCGGGGGGGTCTGACACAGATACGCAGTATTTT. Translating gives CASSKGLAGGSDTDTQYF.

The chain links TRBV19 to TRBJ1-2, with 8 bases that match TRBD1. Germline V gene lookup returns CDR1 LNHDA and CDR2 SQIVND (reference sequence). The CDR3 is made up of 16 amino acids. J gave up 4 bases and V 5 bases, and 12 bases lay outside the gene matches. The CDR3 loop reads CASSEGTGFRVYGYTF. CDR3 bases: TGTGCCAGTAGTGAGGGGACAGGTTTCCGCGTCTATGGCTACACCTTC. Together with reference TRBV19 and TRBJ1-2, the CDR3 gives the full variable domain: DGGITQSPKYLFRKEGQNVTLSCEQNLNHDAMYWYRQDPGQGLRLIYYSQIVNDFQKGDIAEGYSVSREKKESFPLTVTSAQKNPTAFYLCASSEGTGFRVYGYTFGSGTRLTVV.

V gene TRBV14 combines with J gene TRBJ1-1; D unresolved. CDR3 length: 14 residues. Between the trimmed V and J ends, which lost 0 bases and 6 bases, there was a span of 11 bases. Germline assignment: CDR1 SGHDN and CDR2 FVKESK. The CDR3 loop is CASSQDGRYAEAFF. The CDR3 nucleotides are TGTGCCAGCAGCCAAGACGGGAGGTACGCTGAAGCTTTCTTT.

This chain joins TRBV2 and TRBJ1-1, with 7 bases that match TRBD1. CDR3 length equals 14 residues. Trimming at V came to 6 bases and at J to 2 bases, leaving 6 bases not matched to a gene. The V gene's germline CDR1 is SNHLY and CDR2 FYNNEI. CDR3 sequence reads: CASRLDRRNTEAFF. In nucleotides, the CDR3 is TGTGCCAGCAGGCTGGACAGGCGTAACACTGAAGCTTTCTTT.

The chain carries TRBV21-1 and TRBJ1-5; the tabulated D call, TRBD1, remains unverified against the DNA. TRBV21-1 is a pseudogene. This CDR3 spans 13 amino acids. The CDR3 loop is CARDDRGHQPQHF. CDR3 sequence (DNA): TGTGCCAGGGATGACAGGGGACATCAGCCCCAGCATTTT.